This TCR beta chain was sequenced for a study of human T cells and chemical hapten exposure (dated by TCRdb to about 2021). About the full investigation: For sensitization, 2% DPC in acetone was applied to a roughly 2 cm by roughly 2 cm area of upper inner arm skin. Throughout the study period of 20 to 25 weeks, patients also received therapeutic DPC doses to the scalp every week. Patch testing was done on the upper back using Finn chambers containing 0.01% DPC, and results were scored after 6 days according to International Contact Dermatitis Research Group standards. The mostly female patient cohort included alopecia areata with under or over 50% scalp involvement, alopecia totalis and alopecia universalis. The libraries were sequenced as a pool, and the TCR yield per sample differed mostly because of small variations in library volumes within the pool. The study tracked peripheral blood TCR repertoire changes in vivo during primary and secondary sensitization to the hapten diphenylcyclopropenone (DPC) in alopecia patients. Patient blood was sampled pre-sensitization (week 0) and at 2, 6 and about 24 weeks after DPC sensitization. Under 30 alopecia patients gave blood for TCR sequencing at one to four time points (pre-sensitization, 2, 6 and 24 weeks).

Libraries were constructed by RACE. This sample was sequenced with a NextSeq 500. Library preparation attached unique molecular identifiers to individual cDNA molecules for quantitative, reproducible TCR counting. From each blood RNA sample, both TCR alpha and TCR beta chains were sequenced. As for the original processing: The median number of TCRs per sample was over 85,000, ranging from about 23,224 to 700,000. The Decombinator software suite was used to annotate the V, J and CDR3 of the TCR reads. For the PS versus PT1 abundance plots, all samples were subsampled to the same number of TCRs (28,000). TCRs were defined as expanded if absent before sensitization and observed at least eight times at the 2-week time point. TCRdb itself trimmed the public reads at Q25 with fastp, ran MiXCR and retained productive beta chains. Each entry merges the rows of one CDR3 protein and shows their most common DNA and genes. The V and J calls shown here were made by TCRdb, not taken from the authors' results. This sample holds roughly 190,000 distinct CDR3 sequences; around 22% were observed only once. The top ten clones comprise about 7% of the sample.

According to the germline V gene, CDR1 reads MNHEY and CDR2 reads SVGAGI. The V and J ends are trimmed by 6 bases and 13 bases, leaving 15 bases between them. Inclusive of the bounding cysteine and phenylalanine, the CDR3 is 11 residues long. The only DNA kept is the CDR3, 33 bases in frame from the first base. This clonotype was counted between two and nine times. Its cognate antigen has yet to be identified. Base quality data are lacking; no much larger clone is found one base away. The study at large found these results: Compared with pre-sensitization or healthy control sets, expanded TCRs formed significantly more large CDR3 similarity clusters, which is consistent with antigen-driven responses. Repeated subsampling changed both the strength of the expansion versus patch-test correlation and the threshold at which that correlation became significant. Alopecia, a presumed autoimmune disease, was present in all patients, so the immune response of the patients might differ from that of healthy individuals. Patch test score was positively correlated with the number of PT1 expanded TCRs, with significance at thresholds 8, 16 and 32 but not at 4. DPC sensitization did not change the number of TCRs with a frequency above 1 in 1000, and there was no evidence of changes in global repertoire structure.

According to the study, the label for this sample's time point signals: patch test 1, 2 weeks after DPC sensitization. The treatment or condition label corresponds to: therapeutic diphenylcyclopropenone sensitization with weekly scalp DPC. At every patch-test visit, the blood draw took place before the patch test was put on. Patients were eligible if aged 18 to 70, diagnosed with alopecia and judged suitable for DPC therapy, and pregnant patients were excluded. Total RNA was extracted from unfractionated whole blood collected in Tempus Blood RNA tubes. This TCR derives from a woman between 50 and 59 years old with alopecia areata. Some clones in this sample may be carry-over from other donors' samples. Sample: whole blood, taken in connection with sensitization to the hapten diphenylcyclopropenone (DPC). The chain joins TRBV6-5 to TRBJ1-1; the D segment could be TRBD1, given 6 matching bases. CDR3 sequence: CASRAPGAFFF. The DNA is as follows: TGTGCCAGCAGGGCCCCAGGGGCTTTTTTCTTT.